Sequencing of this TCR beta chain was carried out in a study of T cells in Graves' hyperthyroidism and ophthalmopathy. General study findings and limits: Ophthalmopathy was model-predicted a median roughly 6.2 months pre-onset.

The CDR3 is 16 residues long. Trimming took 2 bases from V and 0 from J; bases not matched to a gene: 6. The germline V gene encodes CDR1 KGHSH and CDR2 LQKENI. The CDR3 regions of TCR beta were amplified from RNA transcripts. A first-round RT-PCR of the TCR CDR3 used the HTBI primer set. Via MiXCR, TCRdb re-called the multiplex PCR reads, giving one row per CDR3 protein. The profile shows approximately 590,000 distinct CDR3 sequences, 15% to 17% of them singletons. Each 10 ml fresh peripheral blood draw supplied the PBMCs. This clonotype was seen repeatedly, ten times or more. The antigen remains unidentified.

Sequencing input: blood. The sequence was collected from a woman in her 30s with Graves' hyperthyroidism. The chain links TRBV18 to TRBJ1-1; 7 bases align to TRBD1. The CDR3 bases are TGTGCCAGCTCACCAGGGCAGGGGGGGATGAACACTGAAGCTTTCTTT. Translating gives CASSPGQGGMNTEAFF.